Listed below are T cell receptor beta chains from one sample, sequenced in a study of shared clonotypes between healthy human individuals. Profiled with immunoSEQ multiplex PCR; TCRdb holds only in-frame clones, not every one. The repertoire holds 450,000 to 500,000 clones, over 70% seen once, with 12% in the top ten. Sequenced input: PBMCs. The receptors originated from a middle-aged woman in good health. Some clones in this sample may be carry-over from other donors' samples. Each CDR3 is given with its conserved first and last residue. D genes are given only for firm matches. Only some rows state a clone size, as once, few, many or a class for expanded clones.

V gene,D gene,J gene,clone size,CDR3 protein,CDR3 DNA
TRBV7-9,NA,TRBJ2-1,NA,CASSRAGIYNEQFF,TGTGCCAGCAGCCGGGCGGGCATCTACAATGAGCAGTTCTTC
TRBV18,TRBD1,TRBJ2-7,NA,CASSPGTGQVGYEQYF,TGTGCCAGCTCACCAGGAACGGGACAGGTTGGTTACGAGCAGTACTTC
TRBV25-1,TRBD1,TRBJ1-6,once,CASSGWTGGYNSPLHF,TGTGCCAGCAGTGGATGGACAGGGGGCTATAATTCACCCCTCCACTTT
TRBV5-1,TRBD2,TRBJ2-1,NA,CASSLAFRTSAINEQFF,TGCGCCAGCAGCTTGGCCTTCAGGACTAGCGCAATCAATGAGCAGTTCTTC
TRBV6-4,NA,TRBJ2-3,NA,CASSDSGDGTDTQYF,TGTGCCAGCAGTGACTCGGGGGACGGCACAGATACGCAGTATTTT
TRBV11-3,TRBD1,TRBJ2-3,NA,CASSLPWDRVYLGTDTQYF,TGTGCCAGCAGCTTACCCTGGGACAGGGTGTATTTGGGCACAGATACGCAGTATTTT
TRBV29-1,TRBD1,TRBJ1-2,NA,CSVLGFRGQGISGYTF,TGCAGCGTGTTGGGGTTCAGGGGACAGGGGATTTCTGGCTACACCTTC
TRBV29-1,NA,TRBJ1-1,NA,CSVEEGPGIGTLAEAFF,TGCAGCGTTGAAGAGGGACCCGGAATCGGAACACTAGCTGAAGCTTTCTTT
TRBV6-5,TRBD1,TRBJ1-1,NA,CASSSTGRSNTEAFF,TGTGCCAGCAGTTCGACAGGGCGATCGAACACTGAAGCTTTCTTT
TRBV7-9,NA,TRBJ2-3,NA,CASSLIFAQYF,TGTGCCAGCAGCTTGATCTTTGCGCAGTATTTT
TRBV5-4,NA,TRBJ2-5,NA,CASSSRTTPIETQYF,TGTGCCAGCAGCTCTAGAACTACCCCCATAGAGACCCAGTACTTC
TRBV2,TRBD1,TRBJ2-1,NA,CASSDRTGFDEQFF,TGTGCCAGCAGTGACCGGACAGGGTTCGATGAGCAGTTCTTC
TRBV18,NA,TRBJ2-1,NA,CASSPFWRVSYNEQFF,TGTGCCAGCTCACCCTTTTGGCGGGTCTCCTACAATGAGCAGTTCTTC
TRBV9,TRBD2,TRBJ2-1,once,CASSPHPGLAGGSYNEQFF,TGTGCCAGCAGCCCCCATCCGGGACTAGCGGGAGGTTCCTACAATGAGCAGTTCTTC
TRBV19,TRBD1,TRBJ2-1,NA,CASSTDRGFVTEQFF,TGTGCCAGTAGTACGGACAGGGGGTTCGTGACTGAGCAGTTCTTC
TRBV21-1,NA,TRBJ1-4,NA,CASSKVSVTTNEKLFF,TGTGCCAGCAGCAAAGTGTCGGTGACGACTAATGAAAAACTGTTTTTT
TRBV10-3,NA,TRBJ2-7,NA,CAISDSTLGGREQYF,TGTGCCATCAGTGACTCCACCCTGGGGGGGCGCGAGCAGTACTTC
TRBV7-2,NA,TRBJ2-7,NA,CASSSRGRETYEQYF,TGTGCCAGCAGCTCACGAGGGCGGGAAACCTACGAGCAGTACTTC